This is a list of T cell receptor beta chains from one sample in a study of sequential checkpoint blockade in melanoma. Generated by immunoSEQ multiplex PCR, the TCRdb table keeps only in-frame clones and is missing some. The table records about 20,000 clones, 56% of them present only once. The specimen was CD8+ T cells sorted from blood (inferred from file names), collected from a patient given nivolumab and ipilimumab in sequence. These receptors were collected from a human donor with melanoma. The CDR3 runs from the conserved cysteine through the conserved F or W. Fields, in order: J gene, V gene, CDR3 protein.

J gene: TRBJ1-3
V gene: TRBV6-1
CDR3 protein: CASSVGRGPPGNTIYF

J gene: TRBJ2-3
V gene: TRBV5-4
CDR3 protein: CASSLIREGTDTQYF

J gene: TRBJ2-2
V gene: TRBV9
CDR3 protein: CASQHRDSFTGELFF

J gene: TRBJ1-5
V gene: TRBV28
CDR3 protein: CASSFTYRGVNQPQHF

J gene: TRBJ1-2
V gene: TRBV5-4
CDR3 protein: CASSFRTLANYGYTF

J gene: TRBJ2-7
V gene: TRBV7-8
CDR3 protein: CASSQGLAVYEQYF

J gene: TRBJ2-2
V gene: TRBV7-9
CDR3 protein: CASSLAGGPTNTGELFF

J gene: TRBJ2-2
V gene: TRBV7-9
CDR3 protein: CASSPGTGGVTGELFF

J gene: NA
V gene: TRBV6-5
CDR3 protein: CASSSGNEQYF

J gene: TRBJ2-1
V gene: TRBV6-5
CDR3 protein: CASVGYGNNEQFF

J gene: TRBJ1-5
V gene: TRBV19
CDR3 protein: CASSLTGGNQPQHF

J gene: TRBJ2-7
V gene: TRBV27
CDR3 protein: CASSYFGGRAYEQYF

J gene: TRBJ2-5
V gene: TRBV25-1
CDR3 protein: CASSLAWETQYF

J gene: TRBJ1-1
V gene: TRBV6-6
CDR3 protein: CASSSDPLGGNAEALF

J gene: TRBJ1-1
V gene: TRBV9
CDR3 protein: CASSVTDRVLGTEAFF

J gene: TRBJ2-1
V gene: TRBV14
CDR3 protein: CASSHRSLHSGNEQFF

J gene: TRBJ1-5
V gene: TRBV6-1
CDR3 protein: CASSSRQGIVQPQHF

J gene: TRBJ1-6
V gene: TRBV2
CDR3 protein: CASTFRDRDNSPLHF

J gene: TRBJ2-6
V gene: TRBV30
CDR3 protein: CAWSDPGIGANVLTF

J gene: TRBJ2-6
V gene: TRBV9
CDR3 protein: CASSAPQSGSGANVLTF

J gene: TRBJ1-5
V gene: TRBV4-1
CDR3 protein: CASSQVQGGGNQPQHF

J gene: TRBJ2-7
V gene: TRBV5-6
CDR3 protein: CASSAGQGIYEQYF

J gene: TRBJ1-1
V gene: TRBV6-5
CDR3 protein: CASSFGQGANTEAFF

J gene: TRBJ2-1
V gene: TRBV7-8
CDR3 protein: CASSLGPSLAESFNEQFF

J gene: TRBJ2-5
V gene: TRBV19
CDR3 protein: CASSAIGGLRETQYF

J gene: TRBJ2-5
V gene: TRBV28
CDR3 protein: CATTGLSQETQYF

J gene: TRBJ1-6
V gene: TRBV27
CDR3 protein: CASSFSFRGNSPLHF

J gene: TRBJ1-5
V gene: TRBV2
CDR3 protein: CASSEGMTGGNQPQHF

J gene: TRBJ2-7
V gene: TRBV9
CDR3 protein: CASSEGDSGDILGYEQYF

J gene: TRBJ2-1
V gene: TRBV6-5
CDR3 protein: CASSYSSRGGVNEQFF

J gene: TRBJ2-1
V gene: TRBV5-1
CDR3 protein: CASSSPDRGVDNEQFF

J gene: TRBJ2-7
V gene: TRBV4-1
CDR3 protein: CASSHASLDFAYEQYF

J gene: TRBJ1-1
V gene: TRBV30
CDR3 protein: CAWSVGGDTEAFF

J gene: TRBJ1-2
V gene: TRBV6-6
CDR3 protein: CASSYSSGVFGYTF

J gene: TRBJ2-1
V gene: TRBV30
CDR3 protein: CAWINPGPRGYNEQFF

J gene: TRBJ2-3
V gene: TRBV4-2
CDR3 protein: CASSQEVGGTTDTQYF

J gene: TRBJ2-1
V gene: TRBV4-1
CDR3 protein: CASSPSAGGGYNEQFF

J gene: TRBJ2-1
V gene: TRBV27
CDR3 protein: CASSLSSGGGPRNEQFF

J gene: TRBJ1-2
V gene: TRBV6-5
CDR3 protein: CASSYSRQAPFYGYTF

J gene: TRBJ1-5
V gene: TRBV6-5
CDR3 protein: CASSYGGSDQPQHF

J gene: TRBJ2-1
V gene: TRBV27
CDR3 protein: CASSLIAGAVGYNEQFF

J gene: TRBJ1-1
V gene: TRBV5-5
CDR3 protein: CASGSTGGGHTEAFF

J gene: TRBJ2-5
V gene: TRBV29-1
CDR3 protein: CSVEGGVQETQYF

J gene: TRBJ1-2
V gene: TRBV11-2
CDR3 protein: CASSLAQGRDYGYTF

J gene: TRBJ1-2
V gene: TRBV21-1
CDR3 protein: CASSLTGDRTGFGYTF

J gene: TRBJ2-1
V gene: TRBV11-2
CDR3 protein: CASAYTGQGMNEQFF